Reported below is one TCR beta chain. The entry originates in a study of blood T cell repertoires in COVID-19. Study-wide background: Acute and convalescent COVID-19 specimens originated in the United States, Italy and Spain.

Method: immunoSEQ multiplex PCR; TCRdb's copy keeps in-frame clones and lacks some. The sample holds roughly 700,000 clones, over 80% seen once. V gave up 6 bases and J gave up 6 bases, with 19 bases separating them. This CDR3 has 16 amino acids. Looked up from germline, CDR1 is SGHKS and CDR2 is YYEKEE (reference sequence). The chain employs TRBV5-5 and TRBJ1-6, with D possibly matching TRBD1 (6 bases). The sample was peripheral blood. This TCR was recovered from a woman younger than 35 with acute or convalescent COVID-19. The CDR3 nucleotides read TGTGCCAGCAAGACGGGGGGCCCTGCCATTAATTCACCCCTCCACTTT. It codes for CASKTGGPAINSPLHF.